In this sample, the clone carrying this T cell receptor (beta chain) turned up many times. As yet, its antigen is unknown. The TCRbeta library incorporated unique molecular identifiers. One entry per CDR3 protein results from TCRdb running MiXCR on the PCR reads. Of some 150,000 distinct CDR3 sequences in the sample, about 9% are singletons; the top ten hold about a sixth. The germline gives CDR1 MDHEN, CDR2 SYDVKM. J gave up 6 bases and V 2 bases, and 20 bases lay outside the gene matches. The CDR3 runs 20 residues. The sample originates from a study of T-cell reconstitution after alpha-beta-depleted transplantation in children. Findings and limits, study-wide: At around two months after transplant, the alpha-beta T cells were reportedly derived from several hundred expanded clones that came from non-depleted graft cells. By one year post-transplant, T-cell counts and diversity largely arose from T cells that were newly produced.

Sequenced here: PBMCs, mostly from graft donor cells, sampled 180 days after TCRalphabeta/CD19-depleted stem cell transplant. The V gene is TRBV28, the J gene TRBJ2-3; 10 bases are shared with TRBD2. The sequence derives from a female patient between 2 and 15 years old who had a stem cell transplant for congenital amegakaryocytic thrombocytopenia, so the T cells may come from the graft donor. CDR3 bases: TGTGCCAGCAGTTTAGCCCAGAGCGTAGCGGGAGGCCGAAATGGGGATACGCAGTATTTT. This sequence encodes CASSLAQSVAGGRNGDTQYF. Combining the CDR3 with reference TRBV28 and TRBJ2-3 gives the whole variable domain DVKVTQSSRYLVKRTGEKVFLECVQDMDHENMFWYRQDPGLGLRLIYFSYDVKMKEKGDIPEGYSVSREKKERFSLILESASTNQTSMYLCASSLAQSVAGGRNGDTQYFGPGTRLTVL.